This TCR beta chain emerged from a study of shared clonotypes between healthy human individuals. Findings and caveats of the study: Sorted-subset sequencing was shown by rarefaction to be incomplete despite large depth.

About this clone: Its antigen remains unknown.

As originally analysed: Junction-only immunoSEQ sequences carried no quality scores, so filtering differed. Some clones are missing from TCRdb's copy, which holds only in-frame ones; the method was immunoSEQ multiplex PCR. That table is the source of V, J and clone size, and D and trimming were worked out from the DNA. The table has about 2,500,000 clones, approximately 94% seen once. This CDR3 region has 16 residues. The ends lost 5 bases at V and 3 bases at J; junction bases unmatched: 11. The V gene's germline CDR1 is KGHSH and CDR2 LQKENI. The source of this sequence is a man younger than 35 in good health. This chain links TRBV18 with TRBJ1-2, with 8 bases fitting TRBD1. Material for sequencing was naive CD4+ T cells sorted from blood. Subset here: CD45RA+ positively selected. The CDR3 nucleotides are TGTGCCAGCTCAAATATTAATTCAGGGGGCGACTATGGCTACACCTTC. Protein sequence: CASSNINSGGDYGYTF. Looking up the rest from reference TRBV18 and TRBJ1-2 gives the full variable domain: NAGVMQNPRHLVRRRGQEARLRCSPMKGHSHVYWYRQLPEEGLKFMVYLQKENIIDESGMPKERFSAEFPKEGPSILRIQQVVRGDSAAYFCASSNINSGGDYGYTFGSGTRLTVV.